One and the same sample provided the 6 T cell receptor beta chains below, sequenced in a study of T cells in Graves' hyperthyroidism and ophthalmopathy (dated by TCRdb to between 2018 and 2021). Library construction relied on multiplex PCR. The instrument given in TCRdb is Illumina HiSeq 2000. TCR beta CDR3 regions were amplified from RNA transcripts. For the first round of RT-PCR on the TCR CDR3, the HTBI primer set was used together with the Qiagen OneStep RT-PCR kit. TCRdb reran the public reads through fastp at Q25 and MiXCR, keeping productive beta chains. Each record represents a unique CDR3 protein, reported with the most common genes and DNA among its rows. The sample table lists roughly 660,000 distinct CDR3 sequences, around 15% of them with a count of one. The top ten hold around 15% of the sample. The sample taken for sequencing was blood. All receptors derive from a middle-aged man with Graves' hyperthyroidism.

This clonotype was counted ten times or more. This sequence joins TRBV6-2 or TRBV6-3 and TRBJ1-2, with 8 bases fitting TRBD1. CDR1 and CDR2 (germline): MNHEY, SVGEGT. This CDR3 spans 13 amino acids. Trimming cost V 6 bases and J 3 bases; bases outside gene matches: 3. The CDR3 loop reads CASSMDRDYGYTF. DNA of the CDR3: TGTGCCAGCAGCATGGACAGGGACTATGGCTACACCTTC.

V and J are TRBV30 and TRBJ2-2; D gene ambiguous. The CDR3 has 14 residues. CDR1 is GTSNPN and CDR2 is SVGIG in the germline V gene (reference sequence). Deletions cut 5 bases from V and 3 bases from J, with 13 bases between. The CDR3 region has the DNA TGTGCCTGGGGAAGGTCGGACGACACCGGGGAGCTGTTTTTT. This translates into CAWGRSDDTGELFF.

The chain joins TRBV24-1 to TRBJ2-1; 7 positions match TRBD2. J was trimmed by 2 bases and V by 5 bases; bases with no gene match: 2. The germline CDR1 and CDR2 sequences are KGHDR and SFDVKD. CDR3 length: 14 residues. Here the CDR3 reads CATSASGTYNEQFF. The CDR3 DNA is TGTGCCACCAGTGCTAGCGGAACCTACAATGAGCAGTTCTTC.

Only one count was recorded for this clonotype. The V call is TRBV10-3, the J call TRBJ1-2; D call uncertain. V was shortened by 0 bases and J by 8 bases, with 13 bases between the two germline ends. Looked up from germline, CDR1 is ENHRY and CDR2 is SYGVKD. This CDR3 is built from 14 residues. The CDR3 loop is CAISESVGSGGYTF. The CDR3 region has the DNA TGTGCCATCAGTGAGTCTGTGGGGAGTGGAGGCTACACCTTC.

This clonotype was recorded at least ten times. This sequence joins TRBV6-1 and TRBJ1-1, with D unresolved. Germline CDR1 and CDR2: MNHNS and SASEGT. The CDR3 totals 14 residues. Between the trimmed V and J ends, which lost 7 bases and 6 bases, there was a span of 18 bases. This chain's CDR3 is CASTTIGPLPEAFF. The CDR3, as DNA: TGTGCCAGCACGACGATCGGGCCTCTCCCTGAAGCTTTCTTT.

The table lists this clonotype with a few counts. The chain uses TRBV3-1 and TRBJ2-7, with TRBD1 identical over 7 bases. The V gene end was trimmed by 1 base and the J gene end by 4 bases; junction bases not matched to a gene: 4. CDR1 is LGHDT, CDR2 YNNKEL, per germline (reference sequence). The CDR3 contains 14 residues. The CDR3 reads CASSQGIRGYEQYF. The CDR3 nucleotides read TGTGCCAGCAGCCAAGGTATCAGGGGGTACGAGCAGTACTTC.